The next 3 T cell receptor beta chains were all read from a single sample in a study of siplizumab effects on memory and regulatory T cells. The method was immunoSEQ multiplex PCR; TCRdb's version includes in-frame clones alone and lacks a portion of them. The data hold approximately 70,000 clones, with about 90% observed a single time. Sequencing was carried out using CD8+ T cells sorted from blood. The receptors come from a human donor in good health.

Only a few counts were recorded for this clone. The chain uses TRBV4-1 and TRBJ1-1; D ambiguous. Germline V gene sequence: CDR1 MGHRA, CDR2 YSYEKL. V shed 4 bases and J shed 3 bases, with 21 bases lying between them. This CDR3 is built from 17 residues. In DNA, the CDR3 is TGCGCCAGCAGCCCCCGATCAAGTCATCCGGGTGACACTGAAGCTTTCTTT. It codes for CASSPRSSHPGDTEAFF.

This clone has a single count. The V call is TRBV9, the J call TRBJ2-2; D not resolved. The germline V gene encodes CDR1 SGDLS and CDR2 YYNGEE. This CDR3 is 16 amino acids long. Trimming pared 0 bases from V and 4 bases from J, leaving 13 bases between. This chain's CDR3 is CASSVAFGVSTGELFF. The CDR3 DNA follows: TGTGCCAGCAGCGTAGCATTCGGAGTTAGCACCGGGGAGCTGTTTTTT.

This clone is classed as medium-sized. The chain joins TRBV14 to TRBJ2-3; D gene unclear. Germline V lookup: CDR1 SGHDN, CDR2 FVKESK. This CDR3 is 16 amino acids long. V lost 5 bases and J 0 bases, leaving 15 bases between the germline ends. The CDR3 spells CASSFLSFGSTDTQYF. The CDR3 DNA sequence: TGTGCCAGCAGCTTCCTGAGCTTCGGTAGCACAGATACGCAGTATTTT.